These 21 T cell receptor beta chains were all obtained from the same sample, sequenced in a study of blood T cell repertoires in COVID-19. Profiling relied on immunoSEQ multiplex PCR, and the TCRdb table lists in-frame clones only, not all of them. In the table there are some 290,000 clones, under 90% of which are singletons. Sample: peripheral blood. The origin of the receptors is a woman under 40 with COVID-19, enrolled during active disease.

The rearrangement links TRBV19 to TRBJ2-1, with TRBD1 as a possible D gene (5 bases). This CDR3 contains 13 residues. The V and J ends lost 5 bases and 10 bases respectively, with 15 bases between them. The germline gives CDR1 LNHDA, CDR2 SQIVND (reference sequence). The CDR3 loop reads CASSLGPLGEQFF. The CDR3 nucleotides are TGTGCCAGTAGTCTGGGGCCCCTGGGAGAGCAGTTCTTC. Filled out from reference TRBV19 and TRBJ2-1, the complete variable domain reads DGGITQSPKYLFRKEGQNVTLSCEQNLNHDAMYWYRQDPGQGLRLIYYSQIVNDFQKGDIAEGYSVSREKKESFPLTVTSAQKNPTAFYLCASSLGPLGEQFFGPGTRLTVL.

V is TRBV4-2 and J is TRBJ1-1; D unclear. The germline gives CDR1 LGHNA, CDR2 YNFKEQ. The V and J ends lost 0 bases and 10 bases respectively, with 12 bases between them. CDR3 length: 13 residues. The DNA of the CDR3 is TGTGCCAGCAGCCAAGATCTCGGAGGGCGAGCTTTCTTT. It yields the protein CASSQDLGGRAFF.

This chain uses TRBV19 with TRBJ1-2; D remains ambiguous. V was cut by 7 bases and J by 4 bases, with 10 bases left in between. CDR1 is LNHDA, CDR2 SQIVND, per germline (reference sequence). CDR3 length: 12 amino acids. This CDR3 is CASNDRIYGYTF. The CDR3 bases are TGTGCCAGTAATGATAGAATCTATGGCTACACCTTC.

The rearrangement links TRBV18 to TRBJ2-1; tentative D call: TRBD2 (5 bases). Trimming shortened V by 3 bases and J by 3 bases, and 12 bases separated the two germline ends. The V gene's germline CDR1 is KGHSH and CDR2 LQKENI. This CDR3 has 15 amino acids. The CDR3 nucleotides are TGTGCCAGCTCACCTAACACCGGGGACTACAATGAGCAGTTCTTC. Protein sequence: CASSPNTGDYNEQFF.

The chain is built from TRBV7-8 and TRBJ2-7; 13 bases fit TRBD2. V trimming: 2 bases; J trimming: 1 base; junction bases outside the gene matches: 8. The CDR3 spans 18 residues. Germline lookup yields CDR1 SGHVS and CDR2 FQNEAQ. CDR3 DNA: TGTGCCAGCAGCTTAAAGACTAGCGGGGGGCCTCTATCCTACGAGCAGTACTTC. Translated, it gives CASSLKTSGGPLSYEQYF.

V gene TRBV6-5 combines with J gene TRBJ2-2; a weak D match, TRBD1 (5 bases). The CDR3 length is 13 residues. Trimming removed 2 bases at V and 7 bases at J, with 8 bases between. Germline values: CDR1 MNHEY, CDR2 SVGAGI. The CDR3 is CASSYQQVGELFF. Here the CDR3 DNA reads TGTGCCAGCAGTTACCAACAGGTCGGGGAGCTGTTTTTT.

This clone was found once. The V and J genes are TRBV18 and TRBJ1-2, with TRBD1 matching 7 bases. This CDR3 spans 17 amino acids. V was pared by 0 bases and J by 0 bases, with 7 bases of the junction left unmatched. Germline loops: CDR1 KGHSH, CDR2 LQKENI. The CDR3 region is CASSPPEGQLANYGYTF. The CDR3 bases are TGTGCCAGCTCACCACCGGAGGGACAGCTCGCTAACTATGGCTACACCTTC.

The V and J genes are TRBV27 and TRBJ1-5; 10 positions match TRBD1. V was clipped by 9 bases and J by 7 bases; unmatched bases: 9. The CDR3 contains 14 residues. Germline lookup yields CDR1 MNHEY and CDR2 SMNVEV (reference sequence). The CDR3 loop is CASGGQGRDQPQHF. CDR3 bases: TGTGCCAGTGGGGGACAGGGGAGAGACCAGCCCCAGCATTTT.

The chain uses TRBV18 and TRBJ2-7, with 7 bases that match TRBD1. Unmatched junction bases numbered 3, after V lost 1 base and J lost 3 bases. Germline CDR1 KGHSH, CDR2 LQKENI. This CDR3 contains 14 residues. The CDR3 nucleotides read TGTGCCAGCTCACCACTTGGGACAGACTACGAGCAGTACTTC. As protein: CASSPLGTDYEQYF. Full variable domain (rest looked up from reference TRBV18 and TRBJ2-7): NAGVMQNPRHLVRRRGQEARLRCSPMKGHSHVYWYRQLPEEGLKFMVYLQKENIIDESGMPKERFSAEFPKEGPSILRIQQVVRGDSAAYFCASSPLGTDYEQYFGPGTRLTVT.

This chain connects TRBV23-1 to TRBJ2-1; TRBD1 agrees at 7 bases. TRBV23-1 falls under the ORF class, with uncertain function. This CDR3 is 16 amino acids long. Losses at the gene ends were 0 bases for V and 6 bases for J; bases not matched to a gene: 8. CDR3 region: CASSQSTVDRSNEQFF. Here the CDR3 DNA reads TGCGCCAGCAGTCAATCGACGGTGGACAGGTCCAATGAGCAGTTCTTC.

The CDR3 loop is CAWTGIYHGYTF. The DNA of the CDR3 is TGTGCCTGGACAGGGATTTACCATGGCTACACCTTC. The rearrangement uses TRBV30 and TRBJ1-2; D is possibly TRBD1 (5 bases). Germline lookup yields CDR1 GTSNPN and CDR2 SVGIG (reference sequence). The CDR3 has 12 residues. V was pared by 4 bases and J by 6 bases, with 12 bases between.

The chain employs TRBV5-6 and TRBJ1-2; possible D gene TRBD1, 6 bases. CDR3 length: 12 residues. V was shortened by 2 bases and J by 9 bases, with 11 bases between the two germline ends. Germline V gene lookup returns CDR1 SGHDT and CDR2 YYEEEE. CDR3 nucleotide sequence: TGTGCCAGCAGCTTCACAGGGAAGCGCTACACCTTC. Amino acid sequence: CASSFTGKRYTF.

The chain links TRBV28 to TRBJ1-3; maybe TRBD1 (6 bases). CDR3 length: 14 residues. Trimming left V 8 bases short and J 3 bases short, with 14 bases between. Germline V gene sequence: CDR1 MDHEN, CDR2 SYDVKM. CDR3 bases: TGTGCCAGCTCTTATAGGGGGTATGGAAACACCATATATTTT. It is translated as CASSYRGYGNTIYF.

V is TRBV5-4 and J is TRBJ1-2, with D possibly matching TRBD1 (6 bases). This CDR3 has 12 amino acids. Trimming took 10 bases from V and 1 from J, leaving 11 bases between them. Germline assignment: CDR1 SGHNT and CDR2 YYREEE (reference sequence). As DNA, the CDR3 is TGTGCCTGTAGGGGGGGTAACTATGGCTACACCTTC. Amino acid sequence: CACRGGNYGYTF. Drawing the rest from reference TRBV5-4 and TRBJ1-2, the complete variable domain is ETGVTQSPTHLIKTRGQQVTLRCSSQSGHNTVSWYQQALGQGPQFIFQYYREEENGRGNFPPRFSGLQFPNYSSELNVNALELDDSALYLCACRGGNYGYTFGSGTRLTVV.

The rearrangement links TRBV10-3 to TRBJ2-1; TRBD1 aligns across 11 bases. Germline values: CDR1 ENHRY, CDR2 SYGVKD. Trimming cost V 2 bases and J 7 bases; bases outside gene matches: 10. This CDR3 has 17 amino acids. CDR3 amino acids: CAISEDRGQGAQNEQFF. The CDR3 region has the DNA TGTGCCATCAGTGAGGACCGAGGACAGGGGGCGCAGAATGAGCAGTTCTTC.

The V and J genes are TRBV11-2 and TRBJ1-1; D may be TRBD1 (5 bases). Trimming left V 3 bases short and J 4 bases short, with 9 bases between. This CDR3 region has 13 residues. Germline CDR1 is SGHAT and CDR2 is FQNNGV. The CDR3 reads CASSFDSATEAFF. The CDR3 DNA reads as TGTGCCAGCAGCTTTGACAGTGCCACTGAAGCTTTCTTT.

The V gene is TRBV5-5, the J gene TRBJ2-2; a possible D gene is TRBD1 (6 bases). The CDR3 is 17 residues long. V lost 4 bases, J lost 0 bases, and 16 bases lay in between. Per germline, CDR1 SGHKS and CDR2 YYEKEE (reference sequence). CDR3: CASSAPSRDTNTGELFF. CDR3 sequence (DNA): TGTGCCAGCAGCGCTCCGAGCCGGGACACGAACACCGGGGAGCTGTTTTTT.

This clone was detected only a few times. The chain recombines TRBV2 with TRBJ1-1; 7 nucleotides match TRBD1. The CDR3 loop spans 14 amino acids. Germline CDR1 SNHLY, CDR2 FYNNEI. Unmatched junction bases numbered 10, after V lost 8 bases and J lost 4 bases. The CDR3 loop reads CASALGQETTEAFF. CDR3 DNA sequence: TGTGCCAGCGCTTTAGGACAGGAGACCACTGAAGCTTTCTTT.

The rearrangement joins TRBV7-2 to TRBJ1-4, with D tentatively TRBD1 (6 bases). The V end was cut by 4 bases, the J end by 8 bases, with 14 bases between. This CDR3 has 14 amino acids. The germline V gene encodes CDR1 SGHTA and CDR2 FQGNSA. Here the CDR3 DNA reads TGTGCCAGCAGCTCGGACAGTTTTTGGGAAAAACTGTTTTTT. Protein product: CASSSDSFWEKLFF. Supplemented by reference TRBV7-2 and TRBJ1-4, the full variable domain reads GAGVSQSPSNKVTEKGKDVELRCDPISGHTALYWYRQSLGQGLEFLIYFQGNSAPDKSGLPSDRFSAERTGGSVSTLTIQRTQQEDSAVYLCASSSDSFWEKLFFGSGTQLSVL.

The rearrangement joins TRBV4-2 to TRBJ1-5, with D maybe TRBD1 (5 bases). The germline V and J ends were trimmed by 0 bases and 6 bases, with 12 bases remaining between them. In germline, CDR1 is LGHNA, CDR2 YNFKEQ. The CDR3 contains 15 residues. The DNA of the CDR3 is TGTGCCAGCAGCCAAGATTCAGGGATCGGTCAGCCCCAGCATTTT. It specifies CASSQDSGIGQPQHF.

The chain carries TRBV19 and TRBJ1-6, with D perhaps matching TRBD1 (5 bases). V lost 4 bases and J lost 10, with 8 bases in between. The length of the CDR3 is 12 residues. Germline CDR1 and CDR2: LNHDA and SQIVND (reference sequence). The CDR3: CASSTGRSPLHF. CDR3 DNA: TGTGCCAGTAGTACAGGGCGGTCACCCCTCCACTTT.